Shown below are 14 T cell receptor beta chains from a single sample sequenced in a study of T cells of healthy individuals. TCRdb re-called the 5' RACE reads with MiXCR, one entry per CDR3 protein. In the table there are around 100,000 distinct CDR3 sequences, approximately 15% of which are singletons. All receptors derive from a human donor in good health.

The chain links TRBV10-3 to TRBJ2-7; tentative D call: TRBD1 (6 bases). The CDR3 extends over 15 amino acids. The V and J ends lost 3 bases and 6 bases respectively, with 18 bases between them. Germline V gene lookup returns CDR1 ENHRY and CDR2 SYGVKD. DNA of the CDR3: TGTGCCATCAGTGATCCGTTTGACAGGTCGATCGAGCAGTACTTC. Its translation: CAISDPFDRSIEQYF.

This clonotype has a handful of counts. The gene calls are TRBV18 and TRBJ2-2, with 8 bases matching TRBD1. This CDR3 comprises 14 residues. J lost 1 base, V lost 7 bases, and 2 bases had no gene match. Germline V gives CDR1 KGHSH, CDR2 LQKENI. The CDR3 sequence: CASLDRVNTGELFF. CDR3 nucleotide sequence: TGTGCCAGCTTGGACAGGGTGAACACCGGGGAGCTGTTTTTT.

J is TRBJ2-2 and V is TRBV7-2; 7 bases align to TRBD1. Germline CDR1 and CDR2: SGHTA and FQGNSA. The V segment lost 5 bases and the J segment 1 base; nucleotides outside the gene matches: 1. This CDR3 spans 14 amino acids. CDR3: CASSRTGNTGELFF. The CDR3 DNA follows: TGTGCCAGCAGCCGGACAGGGAACACCGGGGAGCTGTTTTTT.

There are many counts of this clonotype. CDR3 in amino acids: CASSDRVTSGGEFTYEQYF. DNA for the CDR3: TGTGCCAGCAGTGATAGGGTCACTAGCGGGGGGGAATTCACCTACGAGCAGTACTTC. The chain has TRBV6-4 and TRBJ2-7; 13 bases are shared with TRBD2. Trimming cost V 3 bases and J 2 bases; bases outside gene matches: 13. The CDR3 totals 19 residues. The germline V gene encodes CDR1 MRHNA and CDR2 SNTAGT.

The V gene is TRBV9, the J gene TRBJ2-1, with 9 bases aligning to TRBD1. Trimming removed 3 bases from V and 0 bases from J; junction bases left unmatched: 1. Germline V gene lookup returns CDR1 SGDLS and CDR2 YYNGEE. The length of the CDR3 is 15 residues. As DNA, the CDR3 is TGTGCCAGCAGCGCGGGACAGGGCTCCTACAATGAGCAGTTCTTC. Its protein is CASSAGQGSYNEQFF.

This clonotype was detected a few times. V is TRBV28 and J is TRBJ2-1, with 10 bases lining up with TRBD2. CDR1 and CDR2 from the germline V gene are MDHEN and SYDVKM. The CDR3 has 14 amino acids. The trim removed 6 bases at V and 3 bases at J, leaving 2 bases unmatched. The CDR3 DNA sequence: TGTGCCAGCAGGGGACTAGCGCACTACAATGAGCAGTTCTTC. Protein: CASRGLAHYNEQFF.

This clonotype has a count of ten or more. The gene calls are TRBV7-2 and TRBJ1-6, with D possibly TRBD1 on 5 matching bases. This CDR3 has 12 residues. V lost 4 bases to trimming and J lost 7 bases, with 5 bases between them. Germline CDR1 is SGHTA and CDR2 is FQGNSA. The CDR3 bases are TGTGCCAGCAGCTCAGGGAATTCACCCCTCCACTTT. Encoded protein: CASSSGNSPLHF.

This clonotype was detected only a few times. The V call is TRBV20-1, the J call TRBJ1-5, with TRBD1 as a possible D gene (6 bases). CDR3 length equals 13 residues. Germline V lookup: CDR1 DFQATT, CDR2 SNEGSKA (reference sequence). V gave up 7 bases and J gave up 0 bases, with 10 bases separating them. The CDR3: CSGRGPSNQPQHF. CDR3 DNA sequence: TGCAGTGGCAGGGGACCTAGCAATCAGCCCCAGCATTTT.

In its sample, this clonotype was seen a few times. The J gene is TRBJ2-7, the V gene TRBV7-9; 13 nucleotides line up with TRBD2. Germline trimming cut 6 bases from V and 4 bases from J; bases unmatched to any gene: 15. The germline gives CDR1 SEHNR, CDR2 FQNEAQ (reference sequence). The CDR3 is 18 amino acids. The CDR3 loop is CASSSQSQTSGGLYEQYF. CDR3 nucleotides: TGTGCCAGCAGTTCCCAATCCCAGACTAGCGGGGGGTTGTACGAGCAGTACTTC.

V and J are TRBV10-3 and TRBJ2-1, with 9 bases matching TRBD2. The J segment lost 5 bases and the V segment lost 5 bases, leaving 13 bases of the junction unmatched. Germline V gene sequence: CDR1 ENHRY, CDR2 SYGVKD. The CDR3 spans 17 residues. The CDR3 sequence: CAISHPSAGGPNNEQFF. The DNA of the CDR3 is TGTGCCATCAGTCACCCTAGTGCGGGGGGGCCCAACAATGAGCAGTTCTTC.

The V gene is TRBV20-1, the J gene TRBJ1-1; 12 bases align to TRBD1. Germline-derived CDR1 and CDR2 are DFQATT and SNEGSKA (reference sequence). The V segment lost 2 bases and the J segment 6 bases; nucleotides outside the gene matches: 10. This CDR3 has 16 amino acids. The CDR3 spells CSARSIGDRGLPEAFF. In DNA form, the CDR3 reads TGCAGTGCTAGATCCATCGGGGACAGGGGGCTCCCTGAAGCTTTCTTT.

The V call is TRBV6-5, the J call TRBJ2-3; 10 nucleotides agree with TRBD1. Germline trimming cut 2 bases from V and 3 bases from J; bases unmatched to any gene: 5. CDR1 and CDR2 (germline): MNHEY, SVGAGI. This CDR3 is built from 16 residues. CDR3 loop: CASSYGTGEGTDTQYF. The CDR3 DNA reads as TGTGCCAGCAGTTACGGGACAGGGGAGGGGACAGATACGCAGTATTTT.

This chain links TRBV2 with TRBJ1-5, with D uncertain. The V end was cut by 4 bases, the J end by 0 bases, with 16 bases between. The CDR3 sequence is 17 residues long. Germline loops: CDR1 SNHLY, CDR2 FYNNEI. CDR3 sequence: CASSAASGFDSNQPQHF. Written as DNA, the CDR3 is TGTGCCAGCAGTGCTGCGTCGGGGTTCGATAGCAATCAGCCCCAGCATTTT.

This clonotype was detected a few times. The chain recombines TRBV20-1 with TRBJ2-3; 8 bases align to TRBD2. Germline V gives CDR1 DFQATT, CDR2 SNEGSKA (reference sequence). The CDR3 sequence is 16 residues long. Trimming cost V 1 base and J 2 bases; bases outside gene matches: 8. CDR3: CSARGGRISFTDTQYF. Written as DNA, the CDR3 is TGCAGTGCTAGAGGCGGGAGGATCTCCTTCACAGATACGCAGTATTTT.